Listed here are 32 T cell receptor beta chains from one sample, sequenced in a study of blood T cell repertoires in COVID-19 (TCRdb year 2020). Library prep was done by the immunoSEQ multiplex PCR assay. In TCRdb, the immuneACCESS table is reduced to in-frame sequences with V and J assigned. These tables do not hold every clone; where another copy was compared, an unresolved V gene accounts for under half, and the others remain unexplained. Counted in this sample were 150,000 to 180,000 clones; about 80% of them appeared once. In total, the top ten clones hold more than 5.5% of the sample. The sequenced sample consisted of PBMCs or T cells enriched from blood (not recorded which). Receptor source: a man aged 50-60 years who had recovered from COVID-19.

The rearrangement uses TRBV30 and TRBJ1-3; possibly TRBD1 for D (5 bases). The CDR3 covers 14 residues. Germline values: CDR1 GTSNPN, CDR2 SVGIG (reference sequence). Trimming removed 5 bases from V and 3 bases from J, with 14 bases in between. The CDR3 region has the DNA TGTGCCTGGGTGGCGGGGCAGTATGGAAACACCATATATTTT. It is translated as CAWVAGQYGNTIYF.

The chain links TRBV7-8 to TRBJ2-7; D may be TRBD2 (6 bases). The CDR3 loop spans 19 amino acids. V lost 5 bases and J lost 0, with 26 bases in between. Germline V gene sequence: CDR1 SGHVS, CDR2 FQNEAQ. CDR3 sequence: CASSRSAGVGAGRSYEQYF. CDR3 nucleotide sequence: TGTGCCAGCAGCCGGTCGGCCGGGGTAGGTGCGGGGCGCTCCTACGAGCAGTACTTC.

This clone was detected only once. The chain joins TRBV28 to TRBJ2-7; a weak D match, TRBD1 (6 bases). Germline V gene lookup returns CDR1 MDHEN and CDR2 SYDVKM. The CDR3 totals 16 residues. V was trimmed by 1 base and J by 2 bases, leaving 15 bases between them. DNA for the CDR3: TGTGCCAGCAGTTTATCCTTCCCCAGGGGCCCCTACGAGCAGTACTTC. It specifies CASSLSFPRGPYEQYF.

The rearrangement links TRBV14 to TRBJ1-6; D is possibly TRBD1 (6 bases). Germline-derived CDR1 and CDR2 are SGHDN and FVKESK. There are 16 residues in the CDR3. Trimming removed 4 bases from V and 0 bases from J, with 10 bases in between. Here the CDR3 reads CASSPWTASYNSPLHF. As DNA, the CDR3 is TGTGCCAGCAGCCCGTGGACAGCCTCCTATAATTCACCCCTCCACTTT.

This chain links TRBV30 with TRBJ2-7; 9 bases map to TRBD1. The V and J ends lost 4 bases and 5 bases, in that order; junction bases with no gene match: 9. The CDR3 contains 14 residues. Germline CDR1 reads GTSNPN; CDR2 reads SVGIG (reference sequence). DNA for the CDR3: TGTGCCTGGACCCCCGGGACAGGGTGGAACGAGCAGTACTTC. It specifies CAWTPGTGWNEQYF.

This rearrangement joins TRBV7-3 to TRBJ2-1; 7 nucleotides agree with TRBD1. The CDR3 spans 16 residues. Germline CDR1 and CDR2: SGHTA and FQGTGA. V lost 2 bases and J lost 2; bases outside the gene matches: 6. In DNA, the CDR3 is TGTGCCAGCAGCTTATTCTCGGGACAGACCTACAATGAGCAGTTCTTC. It is translated as CASSLFSGQTYNEQFF.

This chain links TRBV19 with TRBJ1-5; D is undetermined. Trimming left V 4 bases short and J 3 bases short, with 16 bases between. The V gene's germline CDR1 is LNHDA and CDR2 SQIVND (reference sequence). This CDR3 comprises 16 residues. The DNA for the CDR3 is TGTGCCAGTAGTACCTACGTTACGGTGTACAATCAGCCCCAGCATTTT. This codes for CASSTYVTVYNQPQHF.

The chain recombines TRBV7-2 with TRBJ2-5; 8 nucleotides agree with TRBD2. The germline gives CDR1 SGHTA, CDR2 FQGNSA. Trimming removed 3 bases from V and 5 bases from J; junction bases left unmatched: 8. The CDR3 extends over 15 amino acids. CDR3 coding DNA: TGTGCCAGCAGCTTTCACGGGGGGGCTATGGAGACCCAGTACTTC. It translates to CASSFHGGAMETQYF.

The chain employs TRBV2 and TRBJ2-3, with a tentative D call TRBD2 (6 bases). The CDR3 has 14 amino acids. Germline values: CDR1 SNHLY, CDR2 FYNNEI. V was clipped by 7 bases and J by 2 bases, with 13 bases between them. CDR3 region: CASKRDFNTDTQYF. The CDR3 DNA sequence: TGTGCCAGCAAGAGGGACTTCAACACAGATACGCAGTATTTT.

This rearrangement joins TRBV5-8 to TRBJ2-3, with TRBD2 identical over 12 bases. Germline trimming cut 4 bases from V and 0 bases from J; bases unmatched to any gene: 3. This CDR3 has 16 amino acids. Germline V gene lookup returns CDR1 SGHTS and CDR2 YDEGEE. CDR3 DNA sequence: TGTGCCAGCAGCCCTGGACTAGCGGGGAGCACAGATACGCAGTATTTT. Amino acid sequence: CASSPGLAGSTDTQYF.

This chain connects TRBV11-3 to TRBJ2-2, with D possibly being TRBD1 (5 bases). Germline values: CDR1 SGHNT, CDR2 YENEEA. The CDR3 covers 15 residues. V lost 1 base to trimming and J lost 3 bases, with 9 bases between them. CDR3 DNA sequence: TGTGCCAGCAGCTTAGTAGGCAGGGACACCGGGGAGCTGTTTTTT. Protein sequence: CASSLVGRDTGELFF.

The chain links TRBV29-1 to TRBJ2-5; D possibly corresponds to TRBD1 (6 bases). CDR1 and CDR2 (germline): SQVTM, ANQGSEA. This CDR3 spans 12 amino acids. Trimming removed 4 bases at V and 5 bases at J, with 11 bases between. In DNA form, the CDR3 reads TGCAGCGTTGCAGGGGTCGGCGAGACCCAGTACTTC. Amino acids: CSVAGVGETQYF.

V usage is TRBV7-2 and J usage is TRBJ2-5, with 10 bases matching TRBD2. V dropped 6 bases and J dropped 3; count of bases not matched to a gene: 10. CDR1 and CDR2 from the germline V gene are SGHTA and FQGNSA. The CDR3 is made up of 16 amino acids. The DNA for the CDR3 is TGTGCCAGCAGGACGCAAGCGGGGGGGCCAAAAGAGACCCAGTACTTC. This codes for CASRTQAGGPKETQYF.

The CDR3 DNA reads TGTGCCAGCAGCACCACCTGGGACAGGAAATTATCCTACGAGCAGTACTTC. This sequence encodes CASSTTWDRKLSYEQYF. This chain connects TRBV7-2 to TRBJ2-7, with 8 nucleotides matching TRBD1. Germline CDR1 SGHTA, CDR2 FQGNSA. Losses at the gene ends were 5 bases for V and 1 base for J; bases not matched to a gene: 13. The CDR3 has 17 amino acids.

The chain is built from TRBV9 and TRBJ1-3; a weak D match, TRBD1 (5 bases). The germline gives CDR1 SGDLS, CDR2 YYNGEE. The V end was cut by 4 bases, the J end by 6 bases, with 20 bases between. CDR3 length: 16 amino acids. The CDR3 region has the DNA TGTGCCAGCAGCAACCATCGGTTCTCGGGGGAAAACACCATATATTTT. Translation gives CASSNHRFSGENTIYF.

This chain links TRBV12-3 or TRBV12-4 with TRBJ1-1; D unresolved. The CDR3 loop spans 13 amino acids. Trimming stripped 8 bases from V and 2 bases from J, with 12 bases between. CDR3 in amino acids: CASAYVRNTEAFF. DNA of the CDR3: TGTGCCAGCGCGTACGTAAGAAACACTGAAGCTTTCTTT.

This clone appeared once. This chain connects TRBV7-2 to TRBJ1-5; perhaps TRBD1 as D (5 bases). Germline V gene data show CDR1 as SGHTA and CDR2 as FQGNSA. This CDR3 spans 13 amino acids. V shed 5 bases and J shed 7 bases, with 12 bases lying between them. The CDR3 DNA reads as TGTGCCAGCAGCCTCCAGGGTTTGCAGCCCCAGCATTTT. It codes for CASSLQGLQPQHF. Full variable domain (rest looked up from reference TRBV7-2 and TRBJ1-5): GAGVSQSPSNKVTEKGKDVELRCDPISGHTALYWYRQSLGQGLEFLIYFQGNSAPDKSGLPSDRFSAERTGGSVSTLTIQRTQQEDSAVYLCASSLQGLQPQHFGDGTRLSIL.

V gene TRBV18 combines with J gene TRBJ1-4; 9 nucleotides line up with TRBD1. Germline loops: CDR1 KGHSH, CDR2 LQKENI. The CDR3 is 17 amino acids. Losses at the gene ends were 6 bases for V and 3 bases for J; bases not matched to a gene: 11. The CDR3 bases are TGTGCCAGCTCTACGTCCCGGGACAGGGCCTCTAATGAAAAACTGTTTTTT. It is translated as CASSTSRDRASNEKLFF.

The chain employs TRBV6-5 and TRBJ2-3; 12 bases match TRBD1. The CDR3 extends over 16 amino acids. With V trimmed by 0 bases and J by 4 bases, 2 bases remained unmatched. CDR1 is MNHEY, CDR2 SVGAGI, per germline. CDR3 nucleotide sequence: TGTGCCAGCAGTTACTCCGGGACAGGGGGCCCAGATACGCAGTATTTT. This gives the protein CASSYSGTGGPDTQYF.

The V gene is TRBV24-1, the J gene TRBJ1-3, with TRBD1 matching over 9 bases. Germline V gene sequence: CDR1 KGHDR, CDR2 SFDVKD. The J segment lost 4 bases and the V segment lost 3 bases, leaving 21 bases of the junction unmatched. This CDR3 has 21 residues. The CDR3 bases are TGTGCCACCAGTGATCCCACCCGGGGACAGGGATGCTTTATGTTCGGAAACACCATATATTTT. Translating it yields CATSDPTRGQGCFMFGNTIYF.

The rearrangement joins TRBV18 to TRBJ1-2; TRBD1 aligns across 10 bases. CDR1 is KGHSH, CDR2 LQKENI, per germline. Trimming cost V 5 bases and J 4 bases; bases outside gene matches: 10. The CDR3 length is 16 residues. The CDR3 region has the DNA TGTGCCAGCTCATCGATGACAGGGGGCGGCAGCTATGGCTACACCTTC. Amino acid sequence: CASSSMTGGGSYGYTF.

V and J are TRBV12-3 or TRBV12-4 and TRBJ2-7; D gene ambiguous. Between the trimmed V and J ends, which lost 6 bases and 6 bases, there was a span of 12 bases. CDR3 length: 12 amino acids. The chain's CDR3 is CASSPQRGEQYF. DNA of the CDR3: TGTGCCAGCAGCCCTCAAAGAGGCGAGCAGTACTTC.

The chain employs TRBV4-1 and TRBJ1-1; tentatively, D is TRBD1 (6 bases). Germline assignment: CDR1 MGHRA and CDR2 YSYEKL. Trimming shortened V by 6 bases and J by 1 base, and 12 bases separated the two germline ends. The CDR3 loop spans 14 amino acids. CDR3 in amino acids: CASRNRAQNTEAFF. CDR3 bases: TGCGCCAGCAGAAACAGGGCCCAGAACACTGAAGCTTTCTTT.

The chain recombines TRBV7-3 with TRBJ2-5; no definite D call. Trimming took off 2 bases at V and 5 bases at J, with 9 bases between the two ends. CDR3 length equals 13 residues. CDR1 is SGHTA, CDR2 FQGTGA, per germline. CDR3 protein: CASSLAAEETQYF. In DNA form, the CDR3 reads TGTGCCAGCAGCTTAGCGGCGGAGGAGACCCAGTACTTC.

The chain combines TRBV5-4 with TRBJ2-2; TRBD2 matches at 10 bases. The CDR3 totals 15 residues. The V gene end was trimmed by 3 bases and the J gene end by 4 bases; junction bases not matched to a gene: 3. The V gene's germline CDR1 is SGHNT and CDR2 YYREEE (reference sequence). In DNA form, the CDR3 reads TGTGCCAGCAGCTCGACTAGCGGGCCCACCGGGGAGCTGTTTTTT. Translated: CASSSTSGPTGELFF.

This clone was counted only a few times. The chain employs TRBV4-3 and TRBJ2-2; 9 bases agree with TRBD2. Germline values: CDR1 LGHNA, CDR2 YSLEER. V shed 0 bases, J shed 2 bases, and the junction held 1 base outside the gene matches. This CDR3 spans 16 amino acids. CDR3 nucleotides: TGCGCCAGCAGCCAAGAGCGGGGGGGCAACACCGGGGAGCTGTTTTTT. Translated, it gives CASSQERGGNTGELFF.

This clone was observed once. V and J are TRBV7-9 and TRBJ1-2, with D perhaps matching TRBD1 (5 bases). V was pared by 5 bases and J by 0 bases, with 16 bases between. This CDR3 is built from 16 residues. Germline CDR1 and CDR2: SEHNR and FQNEAQ (reference sequence). CDR3 nucleotides: TGTGCCAGCAGCCACGGGGGACTTCAAGCTAACTATGGCTACACCTTC. Translating gives CASSHGGLQANYGYTF.

The V and J genes are TRBV6-5 and TRBJ1-6; TRBD1 aligns across 8 bases. The CDR3 loop spans 14 amino acids. The germline gives CDR1 MNHEY, CDR2 SVGAGI. V lost 6 bases and J lost 5; bases outside the gene matches: 3. DNA for the CDR3: TGTGCCAGCAGAGACAGGGGAAATAATTCACCCCTCCACTTT. Translated, it gives CASRDRGNNSPLHF.

The J gene is TRBJ2-7, the V gene TRBV2, with D possibly being TRBD2 (6 bases). Germline CDR1 reads SNHLY; CDR2 reads FYNNEI. The CDR3 spans 14 residues. V lost 3 bases to trimming and J lost 3 bases, with 12 bases between them. The CDR3 DNA sequence: TGTGCCAGCAGTGAGCAGGACTACCTCTACGAGCAGTACTTC. Its translation: CASSEQDYLYEQYF.

This chain links TRBV2 with TRBJ1-4, with no clear D. CDR3 length equals 14 residues. The ends were cut back, 4 bases at V and 8 bases at J, with 14 bases in the middle. The germline V gene encodes CDR1 SNHLY and CDR2 FYNNEI. The DNA of the CDR3 is TGTGCCAGCAGTGGCGAGTTCCACGGGGAAAAACTGTTTTTT. This sequence encodes CASSGEFHGEKLFF. The whole variable domain, remainder taken from reference TRBV2 and TRBJ1-4, is EPEVTQTPSHQVTQMGQEVILRCVPISNHLYFYWYRQILGQKVEFLVSFYNNEISEKSEIFDDQFSVERPDGSNFTLKIRSTKLEDSAMYFCASSGEFHGEKLFFGSGTQLSVL.

The genes are TRBV6-2 or TRBV6-3 and TRBJ1-3; D unresolved. The germline V gene has CDR1 MNHEY and CDR2 SVGEGT. CDR3 size: 14 residues. V was trimmed by 1 base and J by 1 base, leaving 5 bases between them. The CDR3 nucleotides are TGTGCCAGCAGTTACTTTCGGTCTGGAAACACCATATATTTT. It encodes CASSYFRSGNTIYF.

The rearrangement links TRBV11-3 to TRBJ2-7; 9 bases align to TRBD1. Germline loops: CDR1 SGHNT, CDR2 YENEEA. The CDR3 contains 14 residues. The trim removed 1 base at V and 4 bases at J, leaving 2 bases unmatched. The CDR3 DNA is TGTGCCAGCAGCTTAGGCGGGACAGGGTACGAGCAGTACTTC. Encoded protein: CASSLGGTGYEQYF.